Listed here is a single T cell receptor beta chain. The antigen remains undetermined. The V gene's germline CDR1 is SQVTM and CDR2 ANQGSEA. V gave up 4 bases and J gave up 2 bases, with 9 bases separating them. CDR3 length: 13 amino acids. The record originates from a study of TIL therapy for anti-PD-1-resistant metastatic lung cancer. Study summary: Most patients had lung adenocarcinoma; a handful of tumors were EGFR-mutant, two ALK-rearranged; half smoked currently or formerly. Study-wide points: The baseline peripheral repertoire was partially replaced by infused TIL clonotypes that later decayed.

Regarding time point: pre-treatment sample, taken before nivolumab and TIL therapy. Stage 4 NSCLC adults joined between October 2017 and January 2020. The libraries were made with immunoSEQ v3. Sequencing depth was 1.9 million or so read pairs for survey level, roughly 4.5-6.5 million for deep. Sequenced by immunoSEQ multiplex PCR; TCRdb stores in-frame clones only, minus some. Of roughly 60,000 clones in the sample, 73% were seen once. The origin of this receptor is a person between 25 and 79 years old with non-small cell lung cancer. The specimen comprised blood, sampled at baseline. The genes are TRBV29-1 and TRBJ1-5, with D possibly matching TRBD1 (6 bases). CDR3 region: CSVGGGGNQPQHF. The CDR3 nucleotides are TGCAGCGTTGGTGGGGGCGGCAATCAGCCCCAGCATTTT.